This T cell receptor beta chain was sequenced in a study of cytomegalovirus exposure and HLA in healthy donors. Overall study: Within the Caucasian-associated ancestry cluster were roughly 82% of the approximately 400 genotyped donors.

The PCR employed 60 Vbeta primers together with 13 Jbeta primers. Some clones are missing from TCRdb's copy, which holds only in-frame ones; the method was immunoSEQ multiplex PCR. The repertoire includes roughly 99,000 clones, around three quarters of them detected once, and 15% to 20% sits in the top ten. Details on this clone: The target antigen is unknown.

Study-wide results and caveats: Cytomegalovirus association was assigned to about 150 TCR beta chains.

Germline values: CDR1 MNHEY, CDR2 SMNVEV (reference sequence). The CDR3 length is 14 residues. Germline trimming cut 7 bases from V and 4 bases from J; bases unmatched to any gene: 9. The sequencing input was PBMCs. The gene calls are TRBV27 and TRBJ1-2, with 7 bases that match TRBD1. The TCR was taken from a man aged 55 to 70 in good health and CMV-seropositive. CDR3 in amino acids: CASTQPGTVYGYTF. The CDR3 DNA sequence: TGTGCCAGCACTCAACCCGGGACAGTCTATGGCTACACCTTC.